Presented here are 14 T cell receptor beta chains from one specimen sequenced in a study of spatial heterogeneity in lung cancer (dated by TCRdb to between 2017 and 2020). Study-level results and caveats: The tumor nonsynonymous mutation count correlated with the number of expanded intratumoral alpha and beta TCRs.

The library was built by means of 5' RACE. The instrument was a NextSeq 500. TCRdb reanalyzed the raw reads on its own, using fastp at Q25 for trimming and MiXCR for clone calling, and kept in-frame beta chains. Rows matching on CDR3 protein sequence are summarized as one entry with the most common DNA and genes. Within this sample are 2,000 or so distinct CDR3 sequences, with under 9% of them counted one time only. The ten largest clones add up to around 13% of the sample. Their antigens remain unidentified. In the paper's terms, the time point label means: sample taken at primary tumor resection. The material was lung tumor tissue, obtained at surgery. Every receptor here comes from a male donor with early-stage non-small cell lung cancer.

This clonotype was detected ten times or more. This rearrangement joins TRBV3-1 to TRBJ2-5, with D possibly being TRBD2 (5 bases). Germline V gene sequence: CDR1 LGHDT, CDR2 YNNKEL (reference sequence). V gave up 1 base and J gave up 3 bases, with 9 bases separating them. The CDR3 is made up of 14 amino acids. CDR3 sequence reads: CASSQVAGEETQYF. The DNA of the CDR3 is TGTGCCAGCAGCCAAGTGGCGGGCGAAGAGACCCAGTACTTC.

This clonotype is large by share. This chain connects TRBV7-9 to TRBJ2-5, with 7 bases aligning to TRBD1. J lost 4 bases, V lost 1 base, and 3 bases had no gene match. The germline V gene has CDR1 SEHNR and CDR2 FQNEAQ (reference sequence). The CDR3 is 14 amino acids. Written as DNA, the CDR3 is TGTGCCAGCAGCTTAGGACAGGGAGTAGAGACCCAGTACTTC. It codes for CASSLGQGVETQYF.

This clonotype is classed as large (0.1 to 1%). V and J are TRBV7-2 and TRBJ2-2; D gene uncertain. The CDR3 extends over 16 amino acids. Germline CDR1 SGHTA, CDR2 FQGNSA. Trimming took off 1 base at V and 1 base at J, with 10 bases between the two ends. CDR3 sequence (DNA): TGTGCCAGCAGCTTAGTAGTATCAGTGAACACCGGGGAGCTGTTTTTT. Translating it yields CASSLVVSVNTGELFF. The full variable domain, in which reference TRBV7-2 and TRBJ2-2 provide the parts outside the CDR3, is GAGVSQSPSNKVTEKGKDVELRCDPISGHTALYWYRQSLGQGLEFLIYFQGNSAPDKSGLPSDRFSAERTGGSVSTLTIQRTQQEDSAVYLCASSLVVSVNTGELFFGEGSRLTVL.

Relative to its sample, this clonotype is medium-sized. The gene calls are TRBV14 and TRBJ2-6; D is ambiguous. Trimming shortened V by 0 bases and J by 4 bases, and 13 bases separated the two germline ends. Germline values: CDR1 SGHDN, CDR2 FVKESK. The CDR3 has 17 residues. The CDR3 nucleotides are TGTGCCAGCAGCCAAGATTTACTGGCGGCCGGGGCCAACGTCCTGACTTTC. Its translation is CASSQDLLAAGANVLTF.

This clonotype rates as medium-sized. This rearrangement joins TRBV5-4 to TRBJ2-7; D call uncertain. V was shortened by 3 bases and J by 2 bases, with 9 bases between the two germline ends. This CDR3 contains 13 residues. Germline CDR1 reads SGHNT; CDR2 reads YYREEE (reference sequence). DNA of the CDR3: TGTGCCAGCAGCTCAAAGACCGCCTACGAGCAGTACTTC. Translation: CASSSKTAYEQYF. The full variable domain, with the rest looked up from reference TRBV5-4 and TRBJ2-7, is ETGVTQSPTHLIKTRGQQVTLRCSSQSGHNTVSWYQQALGQGPQFIFQYYREEENGRGNFPPRFSGLQFPNYSSELNVNALELDDSALYLCASSSKTAYEQYFGPGTRLTVT.

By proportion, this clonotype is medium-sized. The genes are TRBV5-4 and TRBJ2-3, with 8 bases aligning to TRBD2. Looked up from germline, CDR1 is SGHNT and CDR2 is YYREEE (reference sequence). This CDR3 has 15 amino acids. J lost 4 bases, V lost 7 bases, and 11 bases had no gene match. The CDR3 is CASSLRGGISDTQYF. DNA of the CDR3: TGTGCCAGCTCCCTTCGGGGGGGCATCTCAGATACGCAGTATTTT.

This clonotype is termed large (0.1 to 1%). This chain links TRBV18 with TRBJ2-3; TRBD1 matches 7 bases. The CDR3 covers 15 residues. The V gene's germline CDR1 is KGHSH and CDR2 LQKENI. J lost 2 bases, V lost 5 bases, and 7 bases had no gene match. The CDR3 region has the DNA TGTGCCAGCTCAAAGAGACAGGGATACACAGATACGCAGTATTTT. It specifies CASSKRQGYTDTQYF.

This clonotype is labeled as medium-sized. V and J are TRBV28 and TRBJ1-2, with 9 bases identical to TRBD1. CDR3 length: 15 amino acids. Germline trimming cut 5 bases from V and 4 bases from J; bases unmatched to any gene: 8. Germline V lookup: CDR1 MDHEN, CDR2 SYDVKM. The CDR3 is CASSRPGQGFYGYTF. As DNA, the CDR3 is TGTGCCAGCAGTCGCCCGGGACAGGGATTCTATGGCTACACCTTC.

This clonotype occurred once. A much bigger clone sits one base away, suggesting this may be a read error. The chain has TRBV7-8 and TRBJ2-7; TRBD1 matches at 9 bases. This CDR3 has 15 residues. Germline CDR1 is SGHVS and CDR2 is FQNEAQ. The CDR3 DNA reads TGTGGCAGCAGCGCCCGGACAGGGGTAAGGTACGAGCAGTACTTC. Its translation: CGSSARTGVRYEQYF.

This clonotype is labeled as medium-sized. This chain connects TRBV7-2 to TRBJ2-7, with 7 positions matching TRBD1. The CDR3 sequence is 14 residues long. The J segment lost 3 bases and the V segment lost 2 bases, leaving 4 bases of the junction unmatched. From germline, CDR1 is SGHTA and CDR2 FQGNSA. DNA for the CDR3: TGTGCCAGCAGCTTATCACAGGGGAACTACGAGCAGTACTTC. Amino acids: CASSLSQGNYEQYF.

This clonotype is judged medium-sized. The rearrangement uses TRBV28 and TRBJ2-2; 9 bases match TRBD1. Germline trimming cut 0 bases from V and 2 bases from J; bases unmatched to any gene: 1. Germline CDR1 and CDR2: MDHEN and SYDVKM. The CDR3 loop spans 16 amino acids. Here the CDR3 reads CASSLWGQGNTGELFF. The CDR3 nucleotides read TGTGCCAGCAGTTTATGGGGACAGGGAAACACCGGGGAGCTGTTTTTT.

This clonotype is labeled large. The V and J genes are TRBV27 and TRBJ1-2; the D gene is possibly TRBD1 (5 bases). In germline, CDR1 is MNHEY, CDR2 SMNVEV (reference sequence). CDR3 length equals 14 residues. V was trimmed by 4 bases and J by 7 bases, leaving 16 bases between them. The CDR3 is CASSSGLPPGGYTF. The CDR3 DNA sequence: TGTGCCAGCAGTTCGGGACTCCCACCGGGTGGCTACACCTTC.

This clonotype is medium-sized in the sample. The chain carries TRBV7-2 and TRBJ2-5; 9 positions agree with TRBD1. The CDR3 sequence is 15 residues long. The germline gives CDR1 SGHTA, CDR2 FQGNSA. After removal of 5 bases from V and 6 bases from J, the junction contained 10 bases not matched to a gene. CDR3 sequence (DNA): TGTGCCAGCAGCGCTACTGGGACAGGGAGAAAGACCCAGTACTTC. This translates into CASSATGTGRKTQYF.

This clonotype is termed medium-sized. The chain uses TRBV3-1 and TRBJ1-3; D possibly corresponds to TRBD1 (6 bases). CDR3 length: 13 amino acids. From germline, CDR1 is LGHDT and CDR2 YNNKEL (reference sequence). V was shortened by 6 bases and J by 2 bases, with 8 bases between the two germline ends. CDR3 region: CASRRGPGNTIYF. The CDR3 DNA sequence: TGTGCCAGCAGACGGGGGCCTGGAAACACCATATATTTT. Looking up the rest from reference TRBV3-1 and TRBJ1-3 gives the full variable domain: DTAVSQTPKYLVTQMGNDKSIKCEQNLGHDTMYWYKQDSKKFLKIMFSYNNKELIINETVPNRFSPKSPDKAHLNLHINSLELGDSAVYFCASRRGPGNTIYFGEGSWLTVV.